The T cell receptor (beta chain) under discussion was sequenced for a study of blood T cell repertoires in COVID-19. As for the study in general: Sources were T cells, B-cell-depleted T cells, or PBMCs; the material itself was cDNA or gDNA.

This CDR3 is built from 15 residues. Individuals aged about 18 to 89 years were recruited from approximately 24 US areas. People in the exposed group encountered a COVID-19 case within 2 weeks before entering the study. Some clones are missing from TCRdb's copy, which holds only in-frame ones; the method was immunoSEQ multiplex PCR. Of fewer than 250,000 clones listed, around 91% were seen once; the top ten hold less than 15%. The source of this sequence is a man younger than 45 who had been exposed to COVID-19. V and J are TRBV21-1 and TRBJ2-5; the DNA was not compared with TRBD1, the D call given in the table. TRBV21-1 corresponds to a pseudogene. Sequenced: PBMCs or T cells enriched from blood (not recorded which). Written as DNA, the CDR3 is TGTGCCAGCAGCAATTTGGAGACAGGGCAAGAGACCCAGTACTTC. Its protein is CASSNLETGQETQYF.